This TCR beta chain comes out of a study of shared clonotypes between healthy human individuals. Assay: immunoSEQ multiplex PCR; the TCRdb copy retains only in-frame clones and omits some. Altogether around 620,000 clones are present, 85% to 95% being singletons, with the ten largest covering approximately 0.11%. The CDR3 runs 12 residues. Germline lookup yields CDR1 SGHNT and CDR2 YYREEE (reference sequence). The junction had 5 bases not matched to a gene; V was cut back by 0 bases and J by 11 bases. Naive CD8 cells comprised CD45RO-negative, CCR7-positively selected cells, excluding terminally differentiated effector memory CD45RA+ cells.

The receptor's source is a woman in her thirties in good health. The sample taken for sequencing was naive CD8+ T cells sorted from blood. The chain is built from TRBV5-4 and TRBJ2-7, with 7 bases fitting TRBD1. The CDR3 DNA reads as TGTGCCAGCAGCTTGGGACAGGGAACGAAGTACTTC. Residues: CASSLGQGTKYF.